This section outlines one T cell receptor beta chain sequence together with its context. Before being deemed recovered, Cohort 3 donors had two negative PCRs, clearance, or symptom resolution. This sample is drawn from a study of blood T cell repertoires in COVID-19. Overall study context: The origin of the acute and convalescent COVID-19 samples was the United States, Italy and Spain. From T cells, B-cell-depleted T cells, or PBMCs came the material, which was cDNA or gDNA.

Germline V gene data show CDR1 as SGHTA and CDR2 as FQGTGA. V lost 5 bases and J lost 3; bases outside the gene matches: 5. The CDR3 runs to 14 residues. Original analysis: By means of reference gene primer amplification, nucleated cell counts were estimated. Sequenced by immunoSEQ multiplex PCR; TCRdb stores in-frame clones only, minus some. That table supplies the V and J calls and clone size; D and trimming were determined from the DNA. The sample shows about 370,000 clones, around 91% of them seen only once. The rearrangement links TRBV7-3 to TRBJ2-7; TRBD1 agrees at 9 bases. The sequencing input was PBMCs or T cells enriched from blood (not recorded which). The clonotype originates from a man aged 18 to 30 who had recovered from COVID-19. Here the CDR3 DNA reads TGTGCCAGCAGCCCAACAGGGGGCGGCTACGAGCAGTACTTC. This translates into CASSPTGGGYEQYF.